The clone carrying this T cell receptor (beta chain) was counted once. The data stem from a study of control samples from healthy donors and cancer patients. Using immunoSEQ multiplex PCR, the repertoire was profiled, and TCRdb retains in-frame clones only, with some absent. The table has some 95,000 clones, about 86% seen once. Germline V gene lookup returns CDR1 MNHEY and CDR2 SMNVEV (reference sequence). The V end was cut by 6 bases, the J end by 10 bases, with 13 bases between. The CDR3 covers 13 residues. The chain carries TRBV27 and TRBJ1-6, with a weak D call TRBD1 (6 bases). The sequence was collected from a man aged 30-40 years in good health. Sequenced: blood. The CDR3 loop is CASRIQGGSPLHF. CDR3 nucleotides: TGTGCCAGCAGAATACAGGGTGGGTCACCCCTCCACTTT.